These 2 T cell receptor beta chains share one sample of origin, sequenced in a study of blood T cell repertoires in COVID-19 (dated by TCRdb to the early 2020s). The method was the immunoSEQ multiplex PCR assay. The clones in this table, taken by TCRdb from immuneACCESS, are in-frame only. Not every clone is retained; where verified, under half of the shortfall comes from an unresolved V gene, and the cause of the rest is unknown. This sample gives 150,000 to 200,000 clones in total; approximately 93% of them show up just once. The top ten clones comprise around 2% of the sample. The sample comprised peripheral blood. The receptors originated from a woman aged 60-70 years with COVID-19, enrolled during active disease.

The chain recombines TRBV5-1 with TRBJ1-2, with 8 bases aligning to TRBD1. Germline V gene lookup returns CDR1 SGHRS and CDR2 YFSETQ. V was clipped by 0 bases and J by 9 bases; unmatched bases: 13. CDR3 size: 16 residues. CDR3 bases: TGCGCCAGCAGCTTGGCGTCTGGGACAGGCATCTCTAGCTACACCTTC. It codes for CASSLASGTGISSYTF.

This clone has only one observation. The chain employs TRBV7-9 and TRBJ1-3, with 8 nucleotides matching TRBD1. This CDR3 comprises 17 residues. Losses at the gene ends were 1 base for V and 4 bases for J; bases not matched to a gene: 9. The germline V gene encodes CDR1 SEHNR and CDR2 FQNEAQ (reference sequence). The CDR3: CASSLVIRQGMGNTIYF. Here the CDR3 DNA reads TGTGCCAGCAGCTTAGTTATTCGACAGGGGATGGGAAACACCATATATTTT.